The rows below give T cell receptor beta chains drawn from one sample of a study of OX40 agonist ivuxolimab in advanced cancers. The data were produced by immunoSEQ multiplex PCR, yet TCRdb's version contains in-frame clones alone and is incomplete. Counted here are tens of thousands of clones, around 90% occurring once; the ten biggest clones make up around 60%. Specimen: CD4+ or CD8+ T cells sorted from blood, collected in a trial of the OX40 agonist ivuxolimab. These receptors originate from an adult with an advanced solid tumor such as melanoma, head and neck, liver or kidney cancer. CDR3s include the opening cysteine and the closing phenylalanine or tryptophan. The D gene is left open where the match is weak. Size values are once, few and many counts, or a class for expanded clones, and some rows have none.

v_call: TRBV30
j_call: TRBJ1-2
clone_size: -
d_call: -
cdr3_nt: TGTGCCTGGAGTGTTTCATTGGCAGGGGCAGAGGGCTACACCTTC
cdr3_aa: CAWSVSLAGAEGYTF

v_call: TRBV6-6
j_call: TRBJ2-5
clone_size: -
d_call: -
cdr3_nt: TGTGCCAGCAGTCTCGGAGAGACCCAGTACTTC
cdr3_aa: CASSLGETQYF

v_call: TRBV7-9
j_call: TRBJ2-7
clone_size: -
d_call: -
cdr3_nt: TGTGCCAGCAGCTTAGGCTACTACGAGCAGTACTTC
cdr3_aa: CASSLGYYEQYF

v_call: TRBV5-5
j_call: TRBJ1-5
clone_size: -
d_call: -
cdr3_nt: TGTGCCAGCAGCTTGGGGGGGTTTAGCAATCAGCCCCAGCATTTT
cdr3_aa: CASSLGGFSNQPQHF

v_call: TRBV10-3
j_call: TRBJ2-3
clone_size: few
d_call: -
cdr3_nt: TGTGCCATCAGTGAAAAAGGGAGCACAGATACGCAGTATTTT
cdr3_aa: CAISEKGSTDTQYF

v_call: TRBV4-1
j_call: TRBJ2-7
clone_size: -
d_call: -
cdr3_nt: -
cdr3_aa: CASSQAVSLLEQYF

v_call: TRBV7-6
j_call: TRBJ2-5
clone_size: -
d_call: -
cdr3_nt: TGTGCCAGCAGCTTAGGACTCTTAGAGACCCAGTACTTC
cdr3_aa: CASSLGLLETQYF

v_call: TRBV6-5
j_call: TRBJ2-7
clone_size: -
d_call: -
cdr3_nt: TGTGCCAGCACCCCAACCGGGACAATTACCGAGCAGTACTTC
cdr3_aa: CASTPTGTITEQYF

v_call: TRBV7-8
j_call: TRBJ2-7
clone_size: -
d_call: -
cdr3_nt: TGTGCCAGCAGCTTAGAAGGGAAATCCTACGAGCAGTACTTC
cdr3_aa: CASSLEGKSYEQYF

v_call: TRBV6-5
j_call: TRBJ1-2
clone_size: -
d_call: TRBD1
cdr3_nt: TGTGCCAGCAGGGACAGGGGTAGCTATGGCTACACCTTC
cdr3_aa: CASRDRGSYGYTF

v_call: TRBV19
j_call: TRBJ1-5
clone_size: -
d_call: -
cdr3_nt: TGTGCCAGTAGTTCGACCTGGGGGCCCAATCAGCCCCAGCATTTT
cdr3_aa: CASSSTWGPNQPQHF

v_call: TRBV28
j_call: TRBJ1-2
clone_size: -
d_call: TRBD1
cdr3_nt: TGTGCCAGCAGTTTGGGACAGGGCCACTATGGCTACACCTTC
cdr3_aa: CASSLGQGHYGYTF

v_call: TRBV11-2
j_call: TRBJ2-5
clone_size: -
d_call: TRBD2
cdr3_nt: TGTGCCAGCAGCCCGGGGACTAGCGGGGGCGGGGAGACCCAGTACTTC
cdr3_aa: CASSPGTSGGGETQYF